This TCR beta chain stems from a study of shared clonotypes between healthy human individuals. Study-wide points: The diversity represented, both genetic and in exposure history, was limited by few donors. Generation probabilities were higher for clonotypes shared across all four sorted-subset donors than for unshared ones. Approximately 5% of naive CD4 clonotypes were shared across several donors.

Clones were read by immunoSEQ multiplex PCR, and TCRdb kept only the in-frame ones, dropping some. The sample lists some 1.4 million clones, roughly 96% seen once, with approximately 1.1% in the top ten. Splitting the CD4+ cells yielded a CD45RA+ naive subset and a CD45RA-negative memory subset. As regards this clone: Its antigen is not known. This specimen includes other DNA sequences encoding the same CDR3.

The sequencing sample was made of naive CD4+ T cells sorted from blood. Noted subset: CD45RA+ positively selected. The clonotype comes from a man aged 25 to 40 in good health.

DNA of the CDR3: TGTGCCAGCAGTGAAAGTGGCTACGAGCAGTACTTC. This codes for CASSESGYEQYF. This chain connects TRBV2 to TRBJ2-7; D gene uncertain. With 2 bases removed from V and 3 bases from J, the gap between germline ends came to 5 bases. Germline V CDR1 and CDR2: SNHLY, FYNNEI. The CDR3 has 12 amino acids.